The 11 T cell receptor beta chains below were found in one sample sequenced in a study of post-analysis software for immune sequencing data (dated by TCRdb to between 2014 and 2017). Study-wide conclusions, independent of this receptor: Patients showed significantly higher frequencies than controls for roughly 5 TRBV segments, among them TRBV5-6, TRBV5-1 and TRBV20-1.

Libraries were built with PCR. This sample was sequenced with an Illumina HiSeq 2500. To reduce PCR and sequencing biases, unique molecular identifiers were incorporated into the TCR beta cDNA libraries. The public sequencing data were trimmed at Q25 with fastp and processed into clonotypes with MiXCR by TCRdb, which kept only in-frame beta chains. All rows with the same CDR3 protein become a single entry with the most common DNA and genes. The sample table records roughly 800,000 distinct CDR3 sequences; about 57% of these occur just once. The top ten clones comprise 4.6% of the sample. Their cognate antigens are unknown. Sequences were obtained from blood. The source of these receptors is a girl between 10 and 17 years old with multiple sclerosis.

The CDR3 protein is CSARGPGVPTYNEQFF. The CDR3 DNA reads TGCAGTGCTAGAGGCCCAGGGGTCCCCACCTACAATGAGCAGTTCTTC. The chain uses TRBV20-1 and TRBJ2-1; maybe TRBD1 (6 bases). Trimming left V 1 base short and J 2 bases short, with 15 bases between. CDR1 and CDR2 from the germline V gene are DFQATT and SNEGSKA (reference sequence). This CDR3 contains 16 residues.

CDR3: CASSSSSGGRSETQYF. CDR3 bases: TGCGCCAGCAGCTCCTCTAGCGGGGGGCGAAGTGAGACCCAGTACTTC. This sequence joins TRBV5-1 and TRBJ2-7; TRBD2 aligns across 11 bases. The J call may be wrong; the DNA end is better matched by TRBJ2-5. CDR1 and CDR2 from the germline V gene are SGHRS and YFSETQ. The CDR3 is 16 amino acids.

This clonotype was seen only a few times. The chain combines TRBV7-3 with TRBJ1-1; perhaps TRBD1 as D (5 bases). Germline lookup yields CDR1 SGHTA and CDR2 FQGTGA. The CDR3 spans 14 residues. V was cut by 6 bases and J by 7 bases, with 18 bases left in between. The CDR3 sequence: CASSFQGSPVEAFF. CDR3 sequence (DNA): TGTGCCAGCAGTTTCCAGGGCAGCCCTGTTGAAGCTTTCTTT.

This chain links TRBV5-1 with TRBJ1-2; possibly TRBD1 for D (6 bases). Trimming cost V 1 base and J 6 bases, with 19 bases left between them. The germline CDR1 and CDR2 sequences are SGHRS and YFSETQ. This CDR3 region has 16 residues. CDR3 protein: CASSLPDRSYPDGYTF. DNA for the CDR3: TGCGCCAGCAGCTTGCCGGACAGATCTTACCCGGATGGCTACACCTTC.

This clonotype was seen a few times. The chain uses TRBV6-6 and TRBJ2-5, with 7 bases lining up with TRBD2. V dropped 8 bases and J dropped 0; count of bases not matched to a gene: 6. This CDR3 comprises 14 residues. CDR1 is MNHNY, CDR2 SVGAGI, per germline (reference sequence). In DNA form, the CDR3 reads TGTGCCAGCCGACCGCTAGCGGACCAAGAGACCCAGTACTTC. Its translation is CASRPLADQETQYF.

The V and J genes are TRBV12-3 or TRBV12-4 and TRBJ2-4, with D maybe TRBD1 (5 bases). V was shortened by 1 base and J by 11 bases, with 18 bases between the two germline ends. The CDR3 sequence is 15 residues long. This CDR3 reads CASSLGPGQGRVQYF. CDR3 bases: TGTGCCAGCAGTTTAGGGCCCGGGCAGGGTAGGGTTCAGTACTTC.

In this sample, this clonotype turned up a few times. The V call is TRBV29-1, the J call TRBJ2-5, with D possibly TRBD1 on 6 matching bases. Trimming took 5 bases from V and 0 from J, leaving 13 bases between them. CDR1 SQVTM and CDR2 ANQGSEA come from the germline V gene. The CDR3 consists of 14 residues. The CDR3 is CSVRTDRYQETQYF. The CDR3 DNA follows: TGCAGCGTTCGTACCGACAGGTACCAAGAGACCCAGTACTTC.

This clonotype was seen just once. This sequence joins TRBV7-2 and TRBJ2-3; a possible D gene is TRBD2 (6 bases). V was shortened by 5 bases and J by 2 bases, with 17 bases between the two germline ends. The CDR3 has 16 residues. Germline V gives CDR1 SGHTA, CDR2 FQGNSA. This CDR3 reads CASSPRRGQPTDTQYF. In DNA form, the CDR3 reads TGTGCCAGCAGCCCCCGGCGGGGCCAACCCACAGATACGCAGTATTTT.

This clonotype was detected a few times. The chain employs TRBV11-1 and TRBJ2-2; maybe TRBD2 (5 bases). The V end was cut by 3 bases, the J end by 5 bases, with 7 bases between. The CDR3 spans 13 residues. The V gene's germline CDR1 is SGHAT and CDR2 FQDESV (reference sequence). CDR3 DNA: TGTGCCAGCAGCTTCCGCGGGACCGGGGAGCTGTTTTTT. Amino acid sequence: CASSFRGTGELFF.

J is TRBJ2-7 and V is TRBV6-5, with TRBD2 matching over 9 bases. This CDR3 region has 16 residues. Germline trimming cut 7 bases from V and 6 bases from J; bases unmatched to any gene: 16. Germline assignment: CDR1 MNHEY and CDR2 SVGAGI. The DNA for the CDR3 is TGTGCCAGCACTAGTCCCTCGGTAGCGGGAGCTGGCGAGCAGTACTTC. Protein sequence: CASTSPSVAGAGEQYF.

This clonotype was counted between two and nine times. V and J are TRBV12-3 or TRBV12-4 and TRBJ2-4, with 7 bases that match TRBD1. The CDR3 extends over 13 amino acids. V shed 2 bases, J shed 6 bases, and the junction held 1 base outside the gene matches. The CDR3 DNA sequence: TGTGCCAGCAGTTTAAGGGACAGAAACATTCAGTACTTC. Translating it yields CASSLRDRNIQYF.